The rows below give T cell receptor beta chains drawn from one sample of a study of vaccination and CD4 T cells after COVID-19. Antigens for these TCRs are unknown. Via MiXCR, TCRdb re-called the PCR reads, giving one row per CDR3 protein. The sample lists just over 7,500 distinct CDR3 sequences; under 40% were seen once. The sequenced sample consisted of CD4+ T cells from blood, cultured in vitro. The receptors were gathered from a human donor in good health. Both conserved end residues are part of each CDR3. The order of the fields is J gene, V gene, D gene, clone size, CDR3 DNA, CDR3 protein. D genes are given only for firm matches. Clone size is not always given. Where it is, it says once, few, many or a class for expanded clones.

>TRBJ1-5|TRBV24-1|.|medium-sized
TGTGCCACCAGTCCAAGCGGGGGGCAAGGGCAGCCCCAGCATTTT
CATSPSGGQGQPQHF
>TRBJ2-5|TRBV19|.|few
TGTGCCAGTAGTATGTCACTTCTAACGGAGACCCAGTACTTC
CASSMSLLTETQYF
>TRBJ2-5|TRBV6-4|TRBD2|.
TGTGCCAGCAGTGACCCAGGGACTAGCGGGAGAGAAGAGACCCAGTACTTC
CASSDPGTSGREETQYF
>TRBJ1-5|TRBV28|.|few
TGTGCCAGCTGCCTCACGGGCAGGGAGAATCAGCCCCAGCATTTT
CASCLTGRENQPQHF
>TRBJ2-7|TRBV7-9|.|few
TGTGCCAGCAGCTTAGTCTGGTCCTACGAGCAGTACTTC
CASSLVWSYEQYF
>TRBJ1-2|TRBV25-1|.|few
TGTGCCAGCAGTGAATATAGGAGGGGCTACACCTTC
CASSEYRRGYTF
>TRBJ2-3|TRBV28|TRBD2|.
TGTGCCAGCAGTTTGCCCGGACTAGCCACAGATACGCAGTATTTT
CASSLPGLATDTQYF
>TRBJ1-1|TRBV7-3|TRBD1|.
TGTGCCAGCAGCTTAATAGGGACAGGGGAAACTGAAGCTTTCTTT
CASSLIGTGETEAFF
>TRBJ2-7|TRBV6-5|TRBD1|.
TGTGCCAGCAGTTACGCCAGCGCAGGGGGCGAAACCTACGAGCAGTACTTC
CASSYASAGGETYEQYF
>TRBJ1-1|TRBV19|.|.
TGTGCCAGTAGTATCGCAGGGTCGACGAACACTGAAGCTTTCTTT
CASSIAGSTNTEAFF
>TRBJ2-7|TRBV15|TRBD2|few
TGTGCCACCAGCAGAGTTCTACTAGCGGACCCCGGATACGAGCAGTACTTC
CATSRVLLADPGYEQYF
>TRBJ2-5|TRBV15|TRBD1|few
TGTGCCAGTGGGACAGGGGAAGAGACCCAGTACTTC
CASGTGEETQYF
>TRBJ2-5|TRBV20-1|.|few
TGCGGGGTAGCGGACTCAAAGACCCAGTACTTC
CGVADSKTQYF
>TRBJ2-2|TRBV11-2|.|few
TGTGCCAGCAGCCCGGGCGTTGGCGGGGAGCTGTTTTTT
CASSPGVGGELFF
>TRBJ2-7|TRBV7-3|TRBD1|few
TGTGCCAGCAGCTTAAAGGGACAGGGGGCTGGGGAGCAGTACTTC
CASSLKGQGAGEQYF
>TRBJ1-2|TRBV7-2|.|few
TGTGCCAGCAGACCGCCCACAGGCAGAAACACCTATGGCTACACCTTC
CASRPPTGRNTYGYTF